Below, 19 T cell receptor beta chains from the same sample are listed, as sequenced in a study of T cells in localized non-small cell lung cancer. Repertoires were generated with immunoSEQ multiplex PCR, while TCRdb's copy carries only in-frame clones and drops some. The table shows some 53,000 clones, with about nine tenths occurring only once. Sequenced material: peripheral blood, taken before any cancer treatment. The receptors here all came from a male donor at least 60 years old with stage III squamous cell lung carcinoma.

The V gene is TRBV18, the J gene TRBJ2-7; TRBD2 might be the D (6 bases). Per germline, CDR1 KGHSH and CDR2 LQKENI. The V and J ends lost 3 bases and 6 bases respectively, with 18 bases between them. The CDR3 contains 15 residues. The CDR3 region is CASSPPGRDSGEQYF. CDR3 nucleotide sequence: TGTGCCAGCTCACCCCCTGGGCGGGATTCGGGCGAGCAGTACTTC. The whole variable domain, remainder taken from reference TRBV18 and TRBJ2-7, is NAGVMQNPRHLVRRRGQEARLRCSPMKGHSHVYWYRQLPEEGLKFMVYLQKENIIDESGMPKERFSAEFPKEGPSILRIQQVVRGDSAAYFCASSPPGRDSGEQYFGPGTRLTVT.

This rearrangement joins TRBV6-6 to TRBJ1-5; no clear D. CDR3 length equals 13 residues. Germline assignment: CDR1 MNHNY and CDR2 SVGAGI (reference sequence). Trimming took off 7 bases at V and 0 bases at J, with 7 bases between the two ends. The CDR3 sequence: CASTDYSNQPQHF. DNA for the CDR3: TGTGCCAGCACAGATTATAGCAATCAGCCCCAGCATTTT.

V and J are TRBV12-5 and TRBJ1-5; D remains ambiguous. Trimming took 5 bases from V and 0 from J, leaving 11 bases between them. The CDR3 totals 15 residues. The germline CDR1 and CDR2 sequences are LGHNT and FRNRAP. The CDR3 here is CASGPPGGSNQPQHF. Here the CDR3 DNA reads TGTGCTAGTGGTCCTCCGGGCGGTAGCAATCAGCCCCAGCATTTT.

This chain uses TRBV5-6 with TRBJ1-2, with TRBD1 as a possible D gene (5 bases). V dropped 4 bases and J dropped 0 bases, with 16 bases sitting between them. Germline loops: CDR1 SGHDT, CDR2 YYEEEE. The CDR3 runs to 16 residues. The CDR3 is CASSQKGQPTNYGYTF. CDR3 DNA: TGTGCCAGCAGCCAAAAGGGGCAGCCGACTAACTATGGCTACACCTTC.

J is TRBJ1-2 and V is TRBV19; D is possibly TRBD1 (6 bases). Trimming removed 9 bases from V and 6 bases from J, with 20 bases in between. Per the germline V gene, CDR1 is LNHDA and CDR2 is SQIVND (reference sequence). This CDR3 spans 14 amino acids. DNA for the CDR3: TGTGCCAGGGTCGGGGACCCCCAGGGGAATGGCTACACCTTC. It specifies CARVGDPQGNGYTF.

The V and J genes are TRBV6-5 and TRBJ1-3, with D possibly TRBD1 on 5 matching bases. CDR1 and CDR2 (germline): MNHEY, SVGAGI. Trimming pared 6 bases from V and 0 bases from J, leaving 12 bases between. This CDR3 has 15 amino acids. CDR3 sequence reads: CASSVSGTSGNTIYF. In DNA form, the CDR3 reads TGTGCCAGCAGCGTTTCAGGGACCTCTGGAAACACCATATATTTT.

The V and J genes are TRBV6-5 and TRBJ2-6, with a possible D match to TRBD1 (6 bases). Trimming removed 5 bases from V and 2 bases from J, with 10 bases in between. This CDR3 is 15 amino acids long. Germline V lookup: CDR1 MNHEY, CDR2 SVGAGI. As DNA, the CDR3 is TGTGCCAGCAGTCCCGGGACAACTGGGGCCAACGTCCTGACTTTC. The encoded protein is CASSPGTTGANVLTF.

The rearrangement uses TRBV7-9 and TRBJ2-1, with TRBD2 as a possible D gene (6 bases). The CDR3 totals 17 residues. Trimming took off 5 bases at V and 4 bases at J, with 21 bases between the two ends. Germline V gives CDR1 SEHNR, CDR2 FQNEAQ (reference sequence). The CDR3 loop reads CASSPTGSSGGYNEQFF. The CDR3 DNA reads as TGTGCCAGCAGCCCTACGGGGAGTAGCGGAGGGTACAATGAGCAGTTCTTC.

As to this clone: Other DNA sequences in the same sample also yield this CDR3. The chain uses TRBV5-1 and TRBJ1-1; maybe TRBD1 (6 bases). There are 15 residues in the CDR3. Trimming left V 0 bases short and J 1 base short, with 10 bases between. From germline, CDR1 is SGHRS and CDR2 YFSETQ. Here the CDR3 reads CASSLDPGENTEAFF. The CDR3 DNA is TGCGCCAGCAGCTTGGATCCAGGGGAGAACACTGAAGCTTTCTTT.

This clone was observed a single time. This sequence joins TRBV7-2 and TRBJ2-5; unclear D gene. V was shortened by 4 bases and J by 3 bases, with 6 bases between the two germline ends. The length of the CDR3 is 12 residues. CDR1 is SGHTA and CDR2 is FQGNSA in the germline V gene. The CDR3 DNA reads TGTGCCAGCAGCTCATATGAAGAGACCCAGTACTTC. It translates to CASSSYEETQYF. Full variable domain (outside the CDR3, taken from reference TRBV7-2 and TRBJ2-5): GAGVSQSPSNKVTEKGKDVELRCDPISGHTALYWYRQSLGQGLEFLIYFQGNSAPDKSGLPSDRFSAERTGGSVSTLTIQRTQQEDSAVYLCASSSYEETQYFGPGTRLLVL.

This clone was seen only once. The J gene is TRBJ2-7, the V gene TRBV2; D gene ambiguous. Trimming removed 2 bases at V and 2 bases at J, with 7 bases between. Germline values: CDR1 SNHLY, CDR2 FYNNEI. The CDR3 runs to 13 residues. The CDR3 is CASSEQPTYEQYF. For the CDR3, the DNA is TGTGCCAGCAGTGAACAGCCGACCTACGAGCAGTACTTC.

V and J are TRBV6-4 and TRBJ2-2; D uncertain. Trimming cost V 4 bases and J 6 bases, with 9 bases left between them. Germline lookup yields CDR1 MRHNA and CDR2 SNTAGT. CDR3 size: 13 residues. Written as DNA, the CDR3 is TGTGCCAGCAGTGCCGCTCGGGCCGGGGAGCTGTTTTTT. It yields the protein CASSAARAGELFF.

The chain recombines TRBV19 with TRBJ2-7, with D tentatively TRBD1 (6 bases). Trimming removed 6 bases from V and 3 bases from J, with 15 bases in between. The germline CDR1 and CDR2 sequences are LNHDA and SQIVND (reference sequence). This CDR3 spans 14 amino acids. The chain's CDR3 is CASSRRTENYEQYF. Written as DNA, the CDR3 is TGTGCCAGTAGCCGCCGGACAGAGAACTACGAGCAGTACTTC.

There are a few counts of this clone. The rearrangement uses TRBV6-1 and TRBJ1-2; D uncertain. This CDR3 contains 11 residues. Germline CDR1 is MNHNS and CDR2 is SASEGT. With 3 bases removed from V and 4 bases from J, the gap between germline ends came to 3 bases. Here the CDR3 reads CASSDTYGYTF. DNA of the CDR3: TGTGCCAGCAGTGACACCTATGGCTACACCTTC.

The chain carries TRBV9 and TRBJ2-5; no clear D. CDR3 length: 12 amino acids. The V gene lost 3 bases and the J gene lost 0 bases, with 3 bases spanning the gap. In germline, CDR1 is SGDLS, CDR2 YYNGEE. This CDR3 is CASSANQETQYF. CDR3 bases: TGTGCCAGCAGCGCCAACCAAGAGACCCAGTACTTC.

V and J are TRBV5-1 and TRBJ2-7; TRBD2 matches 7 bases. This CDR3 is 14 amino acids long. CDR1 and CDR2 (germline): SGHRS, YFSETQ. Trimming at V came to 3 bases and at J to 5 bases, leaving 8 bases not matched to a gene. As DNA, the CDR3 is TGCGCCAGCAGCTCATGGACTAGAATCGACGAGCAGTACTTC. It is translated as CASSSWTRIDEQYF.

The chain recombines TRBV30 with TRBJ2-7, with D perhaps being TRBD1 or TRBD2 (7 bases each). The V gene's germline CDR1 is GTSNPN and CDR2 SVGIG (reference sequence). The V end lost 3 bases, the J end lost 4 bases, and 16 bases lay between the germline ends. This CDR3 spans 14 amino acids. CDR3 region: CAWSKAGGAYEQYF. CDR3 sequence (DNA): TGTGCCTGGAGCAAGGCAGGGGGGGCGTACGAGCAGTACTTC.

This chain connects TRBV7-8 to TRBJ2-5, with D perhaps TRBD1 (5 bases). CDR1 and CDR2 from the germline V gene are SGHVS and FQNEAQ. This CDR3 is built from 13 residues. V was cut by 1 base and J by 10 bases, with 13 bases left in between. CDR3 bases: TGTGCCAGCAGCTTAGTGGAATCAGGGAACCAGTACTTC. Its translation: CASSLVESGNQYF.

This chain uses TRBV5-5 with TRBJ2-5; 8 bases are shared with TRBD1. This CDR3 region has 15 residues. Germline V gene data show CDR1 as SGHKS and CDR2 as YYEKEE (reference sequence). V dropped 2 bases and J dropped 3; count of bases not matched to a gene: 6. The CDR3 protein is CASSFFGQGKETQYF. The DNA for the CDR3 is TGTGCCAGCAGCTTTTTTGGACAGGGAAAAGAGACCCAGTACTTC.